The rows below give T cell receptor beta chains drawn from one sample of a study of Ad26.COV2.S vaccination and SARS-CoV-2 variants. Clones were read by immunoSEQ multiplex PCR, and TCRdb kept only the in-frame ones, dropping some. This repertoire shows 300,000 to 400,000 clones, 80% to 90% found once; its top ten account for 2.5% to 3.5%. The specimen was peripheral blood, collected in a trial of Ad26.COV2.S vaccine versus placebo. The receptors originated from a person aged 18-65 years who received the Ad26.COV2.S COVID-19 vaccine or a placebo. Each CDR3 is given with its conserved first and last residue. The order of the fields is CDR3 protein, CDR3 DNA, V gene, J gene, D gene, clone size. D genes are given only for firm matches. Clone size appears in some rows only: once, few, many, or a class for an expanded clone.

CDR3 protein: CASSVTPNSRETQYF
CDR3 DNA: TGTGCCAGCAGCGTAACCCCAAACTCGCGCGAGACCCAGTACTTC
V gene: TRBV9
J gene: TRBJ2-5
D gene: -
clone size: once

CDR3 protein: CASSLHGNTEAFF
CDR3 DNA: TGTGCCAGCTCACTTCATGGGAACACTGAAGCTTTCTTT
V gene: TRBV18
J gene: TRBJ1-1
D gene: -
clone size: -

CDR3 protein: CASSLQGVGTGELFF
CDR3 DNA: TGTGCCAGCAGCTTACAGGGGGTGGGCACCGGGGAGCTGTTTTTT
V gene: TRBV5-5
J gene: TRBJ2-2
D gene: TRBD1
clone size: -

CDR3 protein: CASSLGPTQYEQYF
CDR3 DNA: TGTGCCAGCAGCCTTGGACCAACGCAATACGAGCAGTACTTC
V gene: TRBV13
J gene: TRBJ2-7
D gene: -
clone size: -

CDR3 protein: CASSSQTGYEQYF
CDR3 DNA: TGTGCCAGCTCATCCCAGACGGGCTACGAGCAGTACTTC
V gene: TRBV18
J gene: TRBJ2-7
D gene: -
clone size: once

CDR3 protein: CASSQDWTVRGAFF
CDR3 DNA: TGCGCCAGCAGCCAAGATTGGACAGTTCGGGGAGCTTTCTTT
V gene: TRBV4-3
J gene: TRBJ1-1
D gene: -
clone size: many

CDR3 protein: CAEPRAGAAYEQYF
CDR3 DNA: TGTGCCGAACCCCGGGCCGGCGCAGCCTACGAGCAGTACTTC
V gene: TRBV6-5
J gene: TRBJ2-7
D gene: -
clone size: -

CDR3 protein: CASSLVSSGELFF
CDR3 DNA: TGTGCCAGCAGCTTAGTATCAAGCGGGGAGCTGTTTTTT
V gene: TRBV7-6
J gene: TRBJ2-2
D gene: -
clone size: -

CDR3 protein: CASSILGSYSNQPQHF
CDR3 DNA: TGTGCCAGTAGTATCTTGGGCAGTTATAGCAATCAGCCCCAGCATTTT
V gene: TRBV19
J gene: TRBJ1-5
D gene: -
clone size: -

CDR3 protein: CASSGSGRALGEQYF
CDR3 DNA: TGCGCCAGCAGCGGCAGCGGGAGGGCCCTCGGCGAGCAGTACTTC
V gene: TRBV5-1
J gene: TRBJ2-7
D gene: TRBD2
clone size: -

CDR3 protein: CASSHPGDREGYF
CDR3 DNA: TGTGCCAGCAGCCACCCTGGAGACAGGGAGGGGTACTTC
V gene: TRBV16
J gene: TRBJ2-7
D gene: -
clone size: -

CDR3 protein: CASSQQVQGAYEQYF
CDR3 DNA: TGTGCCAGCAGCCAACAGGTACAGGGGGCCTACGAGCAGTACTTC
V gene: TRBV14
J gene: TRBJ2-7
D gene: TRBD1
clone size: few

CDR3 protein: CASSLVGGEYYEQYF
CDR3 DNA: TGTGCCAGCAGCCTAGTCGGGGGGGAGTACTACGAGCAGTACTTC
V gene: TRBV28
J gene: TRBJ2-7
D gene: TRBD2
clone size: -

CDR3 protein: CASSPTGWQQFF
CDR3 DNA: TGTGCCAGCAGCCCGACAGGCTGGCAGCAGTTCTTC
V gene: TRBV5-6
J gene: TRBJ2-1
D gene: -
clone size: -

CDR3 protein: CASSLGTGGADTQYF
CDR3 DNA: TGCGCCAGCAGCCTAGGGACAGGGGGCGCAGATACGCAGTATTTT
V gene: TRBV5-1
J gene: TRBJ2-3
D gene: TRBD1
clone size: -

CDR3 protein: CSVLGPSGGASEQFF
CDR3 DNA: TGCAGCGTACTAGGGCCGAGCGGGGGGGCAAGTGAGCAGTTCTTC
V gene: TRBV29-1
J gene: TRBJ2-1
D gene: TRBD2
clone size: -

CDR3 protein: CASSFSVATAPGNTIYF
CDR3 DNA: TGTGCCAGCAGCTTTTCGGTCGCTACAGCACCTGGAAACACCATATATTTT
V gene: TRBV7-9
J gene: TRBJ1-3
D gene: -
clone size: -

CDR3 protein: CASSQTLSSGANVLTF
CDR3 DNA: TGTGCCAGCAGCCAGACACTTTCATCTGGGGCCAACGTCCTGACTTTC
V gene: TRBV5-5
J gene: TRBJ2-6
D gene: -
clone size: -

CDR3 protein: CASSVGGNPGTDTQYF
CDR3 DNA: TGTGCCAGCAGCGTAGGGGGGAACCCGGGGACAGATACGCAGTATTTT
V gene: TRBV9
J gene: TRBJ2-3
D gene: -
clone size: -

CDR3 protein: CASRPHQDREEGYTF
CDR3 DNA: TGTGCCAGTAGACCCCATCAGGACAGGGAGGAGGGCTACACCTTC
V gene: TRBV19
J gene: TRBJ1-2
D gene: TRBD1
clone size: -

CDR3 protein: CASTGSQETQYF
CDR3 DNA: TGTGCCAGTACGGGTAGCCAAGAGACCCAGTACTTC
V gene: TRBV6-5
J gene: TRBJ2-5
D gene: -
clone size: once

CDR3 protein: CASSLVDTGELFF
CDR3 DNA: TGTGCCAGCAGTTTAGTAGACACCGGGGAGCTGTTTTTT
V gene: TRBV12-3/TRBV12-4
J gene: TRBJ2-2
D gene: -
clone size: -

CDR3 protein: CASSYSAGGGNEQFF
CDR3 DNA: TGTGCCAGCAGTTATTCGGCGGGAGGGGGAAATGAGCAGTTCTTC
V gene: TRBV6-2/TRBV6-3
J gene: TRBJ2-1
D gene: TRBD2
clone size: -

CDR3 protein: CASTTRRGNQPQHF
CDR3 DNA: TGCGCCAGCACCACTCGTAGGGGCAATCAGCCCCAGCATTTT
V gene: TRBV23-1
J gene: TRBJ1-5
D gene: -
clone size: -

CDR3 protein: CASSISGGGGNQPQHF
CDR3 DNA: TGTGCCAGTAGTATCTCGGGGGGAGGAGGCAATCAGCCCCAGCATTTT
V gene: TRBV19
J gene: TRBJ1-5
D gene: -
clone size: -

CDR3 protein: CASSVGGENTEAFF
CDR3 DNA: TGTGCCAGCAGCGTAGGGGGGGAGAACACTGAAGCTTTCTTT
V gene: TRBV9
J gene: TRBJ1-1
D gene: -
clone size: -

CDR3 protein: CASSEGSRGNEQFF
CDR3 DNA: TGCGCCAGCAGCGAGGGCAGCAGGGGCAATGAGCAGTTCTTC
V gene: TRBV5-1
J gene: TRBJ2-1
D gene: -
clone size: -

CDR3 protein: CASTTGVGGEQFF
CDR3 DNA: TGTGCCAGCACTACAGGGGTAGGAGGTGAGCAGTTCTTC
V gene: TRBV5-5
J gene: TRBJ2-1
D gene: TRBD1
clone size: -

CDR3 protein: CASSPGTSADTQYF
CDR3 DNA: TGTGCCAGCTCACCGGGGACTAGCGCAGATACGCAGTATTTT
V gene: TRBV18
J gene: TRBJ2-3
D gene: TRBD2
clone size: -

CDR3 protein: CASSGPGQGRGETQYF
CDR3 DNA: TGTGCCAGCAGTGGCCCGGGACAGGGGAGGGGAGAGACCCAGTACTTC
V gene: TRBV28
J gene: TRBJ2-5
D gene: TRBD1
clone size: -

CDR3 protein: CASSGIHFTTDTQYF
CDR3 DNA: TGTGCCAGCAGCGGGATCCACTTCACCACAGATACGCAGTATTTT
V gene: TRBV3-1/TRBV3-2
J gene: TRBJ2-3
D gene: -
clone size: -

CDR3 protein: CASSAGLSHNEQFF
CDR3 DNA: TGTGCCAGCAGCGCCGGACTGTCCCACAATGAGCAGTTCTTC
V gene: TRBV9
J gene: TRBJ2-1
D gene: -
clone size: -

CDR3 protein: CASSFSGNTIYF
CDR3 DNA: TGTGCCAGCTCATTCTCTGGAAACACCATATATTTT
V gene: TRBV3-1/TRBV3-2
J gene: TRBJ1-3
D gene: -
clone size: -

CDR3 protein: CASSSVTGGFSPLHF
CDR3 DNA: TGTGCCAGCAGTTCCGTGACAGGGGGCTTTTCACCCCTCCACTTT
V gene: TRBV6-5
J gene: TRBJ1-6
D gene: TRBD1
clone size: -

CDR3 protein: CASSLDSSGQGIYGYTF
CDR3 DNA: TGTGCCAGCAGCTTAGATAGTAGCGGACAGGGGATCTATGGCTACACCTTC
V gene: TRBV11-2
J gene: TRBJ1-2
D gene: TRBD1
clone size: -

CDR3 protein: CASSLQTHQPQHF
CDR3 DNA: TGTGCCAGTAGTCTCCAGACTCATCAGCCCCAGCATTTT
V gene: TRBV19
J gene: TRBJ1-5
D gene: -
clone size: -

CDR3 protein: CASSLSHAAGELFF
CDR3 DNA: TGTGCCAGCAGCTTATCCCACGCGGCCGGGGAGCTGTTTTTT
V gene: TRBV7-2
J gene: TRBJ2-2
D gene: -
clone size: -

CDR3 protein: CASSFSAGTEAFF
CDR3 DNA: TGTGCCAGCAGTTTCTCTGCGGGCACTGAAGCTTTCTTT
V gene: TRBV12-3/TRBV12-4
J gene: TRBJ1-1
D gene: -
clone size: -

CDR3 protein: CASSPGQLNTGELFF
CDR3 DNA: TGCGCCAGCAGCCCGGGACAGTTAAACACCGGGGAGCTGTTTTTT
V gene: TRBV5-1
J gene: TRBJ2-2
D gene: TRBD1
clone size: -

CDR3 protein: CASSPLAGAYEQFF
CDR3 DNA: TGTGCCAGCAGCCCATTAGCGGGGGCGTATGAGCAGTTCTTC
V gene: TRBV7-2
J gene: TRBJ2-1
D gene: TRBD2
clone size: -

CDR3 protein: CASSSRTSGRVLSYEQYF
CDR3 DNA: TGTGCCAGCAGCTCGCGGACTAGCGGGAGGGTCCTCTCCTACGAGCAGTACTTC
V gene: TRBV11-2
J gene: TRBJ2-7
D gene: TRBD2
clone size: -

CDR3 protein: CASSPLLTSGTPTDTQYF
CDR3 DNA: TGTGCCAGCTCACCACTTTTGACTAGCGGGACCCCCACAGATACGCAGTATTTT
V gene: TRBV18
J gene: TRBJ2-3
D gene: TRBD2
clone size: -

CDR3 protein: CASSIGSLSEAFF
CDR3 DNA: TGTGCCAGTAGTATAGGGTCACTCTCTGAAGCTTTCTTT
V gene: TRBV19
J gene: TRBJ1-1
D gene: -
clone size: -

CDR3 protein: CASSPRPTSVSEQFF
CDR3 DNA: TGTGCCAGCAGTCCCCGCCCGACTAGTGTCAGTGAGCAGTTCTTC
V gene: TRBV27
J gene: TRBJ2-1
D gene: -
clone size: -